This is a list of T cell receptor beta chains from one sample in a study of CD8 T cells in Susac syndrome. In TCRdb, the immunoSEQ multiplex PCR reads were re-called with MiXCR into one record per CDR3 protein. Of 50,000 to 65,000 distinct CDR3 sequences in the sample, more than 80% were seen once. The sequencing input was CD8+ T cells from PBMCs. The receptors derive from a human donor in good health. The CDR3 runs from the conserved cysteine through the conserved F or W. A D gene is named only where the DNA matches it firmly. Clone size is not always given. Where it is, it says once, few, many or a class for expanded clones.

abundance | d_gene | j_gene | v_gene | CDR3nt | CDR3aa
. | . | TRBJ1-5 | TRBV4-2 | TGTGCCAGCAGCCCCCCGGAGAGTAGCGGGCCCCAGCATTTT | CASSPPESSGPQHF
. | . | TRBJ2-7 | TRBV28 | TGTGCCAGCACCCCTGACCCCTACGAGCAGTACTTC | CASTPDPYEQYF
. | TRBD1 | TRBJ1-2 | TRBV6-5 | TGTGCCAGCAGTTCCCCAACCCGACAGGGCCTTAACTATGGCTACACCTTC | CASSSPTRQGLNYGYTF
. | TRBD2 | TRBJ2-1 | TRBV7-9 | TGTGCCAGCAGCGGGGGGACTAGCGGGGGGAGAAAAGCCTACAATGAGCAGTTCTTC | CASSGGTSGGRKAYNEQFF
. | . | TRBJ2-1 | TRBV12-1 | TGTGCCAGCAGCCGACCGGGACCACCCTACAATGAGCAGTTCTTC | CASSRPGPPYNEQFF
. | TRBD2 | TRBJ2-3 | TRBV27 | TGTGCCAACAGTCAAACCGGCAGCGGGGGTAGCACAGATACGCAGTATTTT | CANSQTGSGGSTDTQYF
. | TRBD1 | TRBJ1-6 | TRBV4-1 | TGCGCCAGCAGCCAAGATCACCCCACAGGGGATAATTCACCCCTCCACTTT | CASSQDHPTGDNSPLHF
. | . | TRBJ2-2 | TRBV7-9 | TGTGCCAGCAGGGGCAGTCCGAACACCGGGGAGCTGTTTTTT | CASRGSPNTGELFF
few | . | TRBJ2-7 | TRBV6-6 | TGTGCCAGCACCTTAGGAGCCACAGGGAACGAGCAGTACTTC | CASTLGATGNEQYF
. | TRBD1 | TRBJ1-4 | TRBV9 | TGTGCCAGCAGCTTGCTGACAGGGATGTATGAAAAACTGTTTTTT | CASSLLTGMYEKLFF
. | TRBD2 | TRBJ2-3 | TRBV4-3 | TGCGCCAGCAGCCAAGATCTTAGCGGGGGGAGGACGGATACGCAGTATTTT | CASSQDLSGGRTDTQYF
. | . | TRBJ1-5 | TRBV4-1 | TGCGCCAGCAGCCAAGGGCGATATTCGTATAGCAATCAGCCCCAGCATTTT | CASSQGRYSYSNQPQHF
. | TRBD1 | TRBJ2-7 | TRBV29-1 | TGCAGCGCCAGGGACAGCAGGGCCTTCTACGAGCAGTACTTC | CSARDSRAFYEQYF
once | . | TRBJ2-1 | TRBV6-2/TRBV6-3 | TGTGCCAGCAGTTATACCGAGACGAGCTCCTACAATGAGCAGTTCTTC | CASSYTETSSYNEQFF
. | TRBD1 | TRBJ2-7 | TRBV6-2/TRBV6-3 | TGTGCCAGCAGTCAAGTAGGACAGGGTAGCTACGAGCAGTACTTC | CASSQVGQGSYEQYF
. | . | TRBJ2-7 | TRBV2 | TGTGCCAGCGGGTGGACGGAACTTCTCGAGCAGTACTTC | CASGWTELLEQYF
. | TRBD1 | TRBJ2-7 | TRBV5-1 | TGCGCCAGCAGCGTGGGACAGGGACCATTCTACGAGCAGTACTTC | CASSVGQGPFYEQYF
. | TRBD1 | TRBJ2-7 | TRBV28 | TGTGCCAGCAAGGGGACAGGGAAACCCCCCTACGAGCAGTACTTC | CASKGTGKPPYEQYF
. | . | TRBJ1-1 | TRBV5-1 | TGCGCCAGCAGCTTCACTACCCAAAAGGCCACTGAAGCTTTCTTT | CASSFTTQKATEAFF
. | . | TRBJ2-7 | TRBV7-8 | TGTGCCAGCAGCTTCGGGCGGTATTACGAGCAGTACTTC | CASSFGRYYEQYF
. | TRBD1 | TRBJ2-1 | TRBV12-5 | TGTGCTAGTGGATTACAGGGGGCTGGCAATGAGCAGTTCTTC | CASGLQGAGNEQFF
. | TRBD2 | TRBJ2-5 | TRBV11-2 | TGTGCCAGCAGCTTCAGCGGGATACAAGAGACCCAGTACTTC | CASSFSGIQETQYF
. | . | TRBJ2-1 | TRBV19 | TGTGCCAGTAGTATAGATCGCAGACCGAATGAGCAGTTCTTC | CASSIDRRPNEQFF
. | . | TRBJ2-7 | TRBV20-1 | TGCAGTGCTATGGGGGCAAAGAGCTCCTACGAGCAGTACTTC | CSAMGAKSSYEQYF
. | . | TRBJ2-2 | TRBV6-1 | TGTGCCAGCAGTGAAGCGTGGCGCACCGGGGAGCTGTTTTTT | CASSEAWRTGELFF
. | . | TRBJ2-7 | TRBV7-2 | TGTGCCAGCAGCTGGGGGGCTGGGACGGTGGTCTACGAGCAGTACTTC | CASSWGAGTVVYEQYF
. | . | TRBJ2-1 | TRBV28 | TGTGCCAGCAGTTTATCTGGGGCCCACTACAATGAGCAGTTCTTC | CASSLSGAHYNEQFF
. | . | TRBJ2-2 | TRBV11-2 | TGTGCCAGCAGTCAACGTGCGAGTGCCGGGGAGCTGTTTTTT | CASSQRASAGELFF
. | TRBD1 | TRBJ2-1 | TRBV30 | TGTGCCTGGAGTATCGTAGGGGGCCCTTACAATGAGCAGTTCTTC | CAWSIVGGPYNEQFF
. | . | TRBJ2-4 | TRBV5-1 | TGCGCCAGCAGCTTTGATGGAAACATTCAGTACTTC | CASSFDGNIQYF
. | . | TRBJ1-2 | TRBV27 | TGTGCCAGCGGCACGGACGGGAACTATGGCTACACCTTC | CASGTDGNYGYTF
. | TRBD1 | TRBJ1-1 | TRBV30 | TGTGCCTGGACCCAGGGACAGTACAACACTGAAGCTTTCTTT | CAWTQGQYNTEAFF
few | . | TRBJ2-5 | TRBV13 | TGTGCCGGCAGCTTAGATGAGACCCAGTACTTC | CAGSLDETQYF
few | TRBD1 | TRBJ2-1 | TRBV12-3/TRBV12-4 | TGTGCCAGCAGTGCGGACAGGGACAATGAGCAGTTCTTC | CASSADRDNEQFF
. | . | TRBJ1-5 | TRBV28 | TGTGCCAGCAGTTTTTTGGGTGGGGATCAGCCCCAGCATTTT | CASSFLGGDQPQHF
. | TRBD1 | TRBJ2-7 | TRBV6-5 | TGTGCCAGCAGTCACCTCAGGGGGCCGGGGAGCTACGAGCAGTACTTC | CASSHLRGPGSYEQYF
. | . | TRBJ1-5 | TRBV23-1 | TGCGCCAGCAGTCAACTATCGCCCCAGCATTTT | CASSQLSPQHF
. | . | TRBJ2-3 | TRBV7-9 | TGTGCCAGCAGCCCTGGGGGGTTTCAAACAGATACGCAGTATTTT | CASSPGGFQTDTQYF
. | . | TRBJ2-3 | TRBV12-5 | TGTGCTAGTGGCCCAACTAGCCTCCATGGAGATACGCAGTATTTT | CASGPTSLHGDTQYF
. | . | TRBJ2-3 | TRBV28 | TGTGCCAGCAGTTTAAACTGGCTCAAGACAGATACGCAGTATTTT | CASSLNWLKTDTQYF
. | . | TRBJ1-6 | TRBV28 | TGTGCCAGCAGTTTACCTCAGGGTGTCGAATCACCCCTCCACTTT | CASSLPQGVESPLHF
. | . | TRBJ2-5 | TRBV15 | TGTGCCACCAGCCTAGGGGGGGAACAAGAGACCCAGTACTTC | CATSLGGEQETQYF
. | . | TRBJ1-1 | TRBV7-2 | TGTGCCAGCAGCTATTACACCGTAACAAAGGCTGAAGCTTTCTTT | CASSYYTVTKAEAFF
. | . | TRBJ2-5 | TRBV24-1 | TGTGCCACCAGTGATTTGAAGGGTGTTGGAGAGACCCAGTACTTC | CATSDLKGVGETQYF
. | . | TRBJ1-1 | TRBV29-1 | TGCAGCGTTCGTCGGGTCACTGAAGCTTTCTTT | CSVRRVTEAFF
. | TRBD1 | TRBJ1-5 | TRBV25-1 | TGTGCCAGCAGTGATTCCTCCGGGACAGACAATCAGCCCCAGCATTTT | CASSDSSGTDNQPQHF
. | . | TRBJ2-3 | TRBV2 | TGTGCCAGCGCGGGGTTCACAGATACGCAGTATTTT | CASAGFTDTQYF
. | . | TRBJ1-1 | TRBV7-6 | TGTGCCAGCAGCTTAGAGGCAGGGGAGGGCACTGAAGCTTTCTTT | CASSLEAGEGTEAFF
. | . | TRBJ1-1 | TRBV29-1 | TGCAGCGTTGAAGTCGCGGACAATAAAGCTTTCTTT | CSVEVADNKAFF
. | . | TRBJ1-2 | TRBV4-2 | TGTGCCAGCAGCCAAGCCTTTGAGGGGGGAGGGTGGTATGGCTACACCTTC | CASSQAFEGGGWYGYTF
. | . | TRBJ1-4 | TRBV19 | TGTGCCAGTCGAATCAGGGGTGAAAAACTGTTTTTT | CASRIRGEKLFF
once | . | TRBJ1-1 | TRBV6-6 | TGTGCCAGCAGTTTCCCTCGGGCAGGGAAGGACACTGAAGCTTTCTTT | CASSFPRAGKDTEAFF
. | . | TRBJ1-1 | TRBV4-1 | TGCGCCAGCAGCCAGGGCGGGGACAAAGGAGCTTTCTTT | CASSQGGDKGAFF
. | . | TRBJ1-2 | TRBV27 | TGTGCCAGCAGTTTCTCGGTTGGGAGGGGCTACACCTTC | CASSFSVGRGYTF
. | . | TRBJ1-1 | TRBV29-1 | TGCAGCGTTCAGGCAGGTCCAGCTTTCTTT | CSVQAGPAFF